This T cell receptor (beta chain) is drawn from a study of blood T cell repertoires in COVID-19. Per the authors' pipeline: Estimated nucleated cell counts came from reference gene primer amplification. This table comes from immunoSEQ multiplex PCR, and its TCRdb copy is limited to in-frame clones, with some not included. The DNA was the basis for D and trimming; V, J and clone size are from that table. Of about 180,000 clones listed, just under 80% are singletons. Germline loops: CDR1 SGHAT, CDR2 FQNNGV. The J segment lost 10 bases and the V segment lost 5 bases, leaving 15 bases of the junction unmatched. The CDR3 consists of 15 residues.

The V gene is TRBV11-2, the J gene TRBJ1-1; TRBD1 matches 8 bases. The sample consisted of peripheral blood. This receptor was obtained from an older man with active or convalescent COVID-19. CDR3 DNA: TGTGCCAGCAGCCCCGACAGGGGCGGGGGCAGTCGAGCTTTCTTT. It yields the protein CASSPDRGGGSRAFF.